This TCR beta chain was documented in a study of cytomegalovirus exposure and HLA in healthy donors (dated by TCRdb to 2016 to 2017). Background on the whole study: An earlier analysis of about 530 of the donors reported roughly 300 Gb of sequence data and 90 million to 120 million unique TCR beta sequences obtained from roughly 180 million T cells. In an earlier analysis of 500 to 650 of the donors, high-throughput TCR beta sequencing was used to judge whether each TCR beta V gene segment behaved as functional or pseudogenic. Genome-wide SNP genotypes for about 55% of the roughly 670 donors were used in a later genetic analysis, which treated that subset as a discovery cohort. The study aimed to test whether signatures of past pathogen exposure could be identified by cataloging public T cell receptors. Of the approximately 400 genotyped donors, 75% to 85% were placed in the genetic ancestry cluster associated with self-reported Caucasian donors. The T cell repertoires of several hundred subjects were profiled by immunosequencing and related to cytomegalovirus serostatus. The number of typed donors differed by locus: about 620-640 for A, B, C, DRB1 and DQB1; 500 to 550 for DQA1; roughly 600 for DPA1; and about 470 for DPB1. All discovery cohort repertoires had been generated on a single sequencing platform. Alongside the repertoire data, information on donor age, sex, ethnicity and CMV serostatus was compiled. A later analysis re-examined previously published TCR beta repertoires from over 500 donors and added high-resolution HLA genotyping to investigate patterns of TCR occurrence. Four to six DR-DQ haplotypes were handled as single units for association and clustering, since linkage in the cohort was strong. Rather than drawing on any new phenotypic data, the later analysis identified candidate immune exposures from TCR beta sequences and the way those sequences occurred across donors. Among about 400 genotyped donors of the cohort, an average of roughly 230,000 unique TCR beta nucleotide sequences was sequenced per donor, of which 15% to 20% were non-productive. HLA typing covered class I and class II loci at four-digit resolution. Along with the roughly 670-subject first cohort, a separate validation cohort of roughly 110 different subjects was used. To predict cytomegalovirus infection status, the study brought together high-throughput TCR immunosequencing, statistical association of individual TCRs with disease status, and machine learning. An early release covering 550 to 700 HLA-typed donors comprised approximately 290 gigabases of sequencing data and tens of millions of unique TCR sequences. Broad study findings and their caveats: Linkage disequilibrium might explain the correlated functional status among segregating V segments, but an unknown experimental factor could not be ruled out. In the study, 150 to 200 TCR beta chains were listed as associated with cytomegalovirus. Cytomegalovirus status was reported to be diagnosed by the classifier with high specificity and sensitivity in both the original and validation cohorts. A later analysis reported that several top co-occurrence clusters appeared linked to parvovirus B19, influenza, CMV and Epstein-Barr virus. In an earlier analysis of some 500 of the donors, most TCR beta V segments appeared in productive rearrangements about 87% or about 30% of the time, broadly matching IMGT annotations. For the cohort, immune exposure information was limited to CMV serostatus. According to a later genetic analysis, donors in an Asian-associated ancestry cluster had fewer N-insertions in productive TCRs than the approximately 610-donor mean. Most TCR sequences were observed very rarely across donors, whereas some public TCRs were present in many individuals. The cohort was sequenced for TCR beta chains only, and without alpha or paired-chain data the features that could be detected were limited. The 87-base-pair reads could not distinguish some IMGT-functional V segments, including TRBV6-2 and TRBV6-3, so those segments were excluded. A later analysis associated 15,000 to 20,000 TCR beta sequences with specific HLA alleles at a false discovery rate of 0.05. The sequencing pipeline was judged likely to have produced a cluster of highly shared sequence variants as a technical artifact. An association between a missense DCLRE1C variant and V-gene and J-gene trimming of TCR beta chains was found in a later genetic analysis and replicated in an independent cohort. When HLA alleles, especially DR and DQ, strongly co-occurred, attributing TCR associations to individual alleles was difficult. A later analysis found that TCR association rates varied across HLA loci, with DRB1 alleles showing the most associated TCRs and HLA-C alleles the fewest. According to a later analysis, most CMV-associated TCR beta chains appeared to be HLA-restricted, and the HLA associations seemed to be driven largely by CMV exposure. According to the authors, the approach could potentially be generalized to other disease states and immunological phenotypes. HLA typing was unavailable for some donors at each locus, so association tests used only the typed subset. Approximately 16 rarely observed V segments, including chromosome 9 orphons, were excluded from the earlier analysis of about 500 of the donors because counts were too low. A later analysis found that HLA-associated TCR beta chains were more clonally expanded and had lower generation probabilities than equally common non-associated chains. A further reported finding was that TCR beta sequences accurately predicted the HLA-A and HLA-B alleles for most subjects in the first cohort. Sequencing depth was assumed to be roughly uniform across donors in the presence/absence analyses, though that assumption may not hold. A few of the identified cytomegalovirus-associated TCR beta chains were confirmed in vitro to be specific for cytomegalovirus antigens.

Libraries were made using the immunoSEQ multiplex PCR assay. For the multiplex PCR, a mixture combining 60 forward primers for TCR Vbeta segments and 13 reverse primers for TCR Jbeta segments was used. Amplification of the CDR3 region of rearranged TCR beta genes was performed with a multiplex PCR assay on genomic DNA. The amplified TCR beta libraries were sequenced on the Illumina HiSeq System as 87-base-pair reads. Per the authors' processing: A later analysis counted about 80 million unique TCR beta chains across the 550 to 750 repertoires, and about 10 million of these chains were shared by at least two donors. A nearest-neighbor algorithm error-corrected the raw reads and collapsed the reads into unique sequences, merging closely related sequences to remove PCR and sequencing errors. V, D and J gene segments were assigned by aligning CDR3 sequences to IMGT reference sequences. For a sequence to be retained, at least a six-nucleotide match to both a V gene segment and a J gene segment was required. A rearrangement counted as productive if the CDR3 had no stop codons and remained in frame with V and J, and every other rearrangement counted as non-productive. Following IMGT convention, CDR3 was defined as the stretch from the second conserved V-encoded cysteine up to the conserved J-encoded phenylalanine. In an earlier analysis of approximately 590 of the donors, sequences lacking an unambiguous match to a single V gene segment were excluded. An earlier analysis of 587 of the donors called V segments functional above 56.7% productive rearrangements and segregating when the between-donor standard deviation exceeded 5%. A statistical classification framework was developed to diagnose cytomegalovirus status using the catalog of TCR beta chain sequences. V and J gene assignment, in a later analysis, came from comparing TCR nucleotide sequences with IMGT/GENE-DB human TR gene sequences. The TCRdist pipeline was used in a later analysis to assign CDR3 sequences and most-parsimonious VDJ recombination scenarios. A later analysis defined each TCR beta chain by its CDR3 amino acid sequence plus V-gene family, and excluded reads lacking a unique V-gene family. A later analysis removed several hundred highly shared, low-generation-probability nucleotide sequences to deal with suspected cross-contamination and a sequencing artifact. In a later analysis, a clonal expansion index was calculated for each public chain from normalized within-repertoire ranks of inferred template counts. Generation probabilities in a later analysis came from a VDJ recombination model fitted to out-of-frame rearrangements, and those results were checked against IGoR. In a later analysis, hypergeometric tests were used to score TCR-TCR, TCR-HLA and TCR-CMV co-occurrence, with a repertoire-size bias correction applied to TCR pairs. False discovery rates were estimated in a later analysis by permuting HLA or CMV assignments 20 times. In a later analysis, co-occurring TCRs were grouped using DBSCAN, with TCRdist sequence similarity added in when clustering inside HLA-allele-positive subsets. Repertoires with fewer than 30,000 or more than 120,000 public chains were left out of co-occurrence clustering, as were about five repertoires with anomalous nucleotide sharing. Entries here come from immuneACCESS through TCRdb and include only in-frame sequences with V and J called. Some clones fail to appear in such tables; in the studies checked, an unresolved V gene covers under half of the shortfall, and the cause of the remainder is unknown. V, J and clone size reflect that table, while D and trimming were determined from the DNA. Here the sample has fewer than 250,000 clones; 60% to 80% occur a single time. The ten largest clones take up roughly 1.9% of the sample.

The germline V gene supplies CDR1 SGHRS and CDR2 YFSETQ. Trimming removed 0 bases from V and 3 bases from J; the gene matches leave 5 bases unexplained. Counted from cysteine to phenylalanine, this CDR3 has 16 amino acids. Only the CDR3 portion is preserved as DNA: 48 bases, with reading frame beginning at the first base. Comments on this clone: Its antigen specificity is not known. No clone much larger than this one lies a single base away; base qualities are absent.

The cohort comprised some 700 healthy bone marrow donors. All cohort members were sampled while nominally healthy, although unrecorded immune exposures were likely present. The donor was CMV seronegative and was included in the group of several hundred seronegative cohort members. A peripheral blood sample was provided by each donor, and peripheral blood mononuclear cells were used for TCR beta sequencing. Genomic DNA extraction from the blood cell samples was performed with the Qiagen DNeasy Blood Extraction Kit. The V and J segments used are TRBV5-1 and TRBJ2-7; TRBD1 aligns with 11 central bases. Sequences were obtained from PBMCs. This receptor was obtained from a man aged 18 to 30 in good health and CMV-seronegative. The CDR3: CASSLDGTGGIYEQYF. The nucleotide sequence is TGCGCCAGCAGCTTGGACGGGACAGGGGGAATCTACGAGCAGTACTTC.